This T cell receptor (beta chain) is from a study of blood T cell repertoires in COVID-19. Across the study: From T cells, B-cell-depleted T cells, or PBMCs came the material, which was cDNA or gDNA.

Across under 25 US areas, participants ranged in age from about 18 to 100 years. Cohort 3 donors were reported recovered after two negative PCRs, clearance, or symptom resolution. Germline values: CDR1 SEHNR, CDR2 FQNEAQ (reference sequence). After removal of 7 bases from V and 1 base from J, the junction contained 2 bases not matched to a gene. The CDR3 contains 13 residues. The protocol was immunoSEQ multiplex PCR, while the TCRdb copy is restricted to in-frame clones and leaves out a portion. The sample shows roughly 200,000 clones, around 85% of them seen only once. The gene calls are TRBV7-9 and TRBJ2-7; TRBD1 matches at 9 bases. This receptor was obtained from a man in his forties who had recovered from COVID-19. The specimen was PBMCs or T cells enriched from blood (not recorded which). CDR3 sequence: CASMTGGSYEQYF. The CDR3 DNA reads as TGTGCCAGCATGACAGGGGGTTCCTACGAGCAGTACTTC. The whole variable domain, filled in from reference TRBV7-9 and TRBJ2-7, reads DTGVSQNPRHKITKRGQNVTFRCDPISEHNRLYWYRQTLGQGPEFLTYFQNEAQLEKSRLLSDRFSAERPKGSFSTLEIQRTEQGDSAMYLCASMTGGSYEQYFGPGTRLTVT.